This is a list of T cell receptor beta chains from one sample in a study of cytomegalovirus exposure and HLA in healthy donors. Generated by immunoSEQ multiplex PCR, the TCRdb table keeps only in-frame clones and is missing some. Of about 120,000 clones listed, approximately 80% are singletons. The sample consisted of PBMCs. These receptors all stem from a female donor in good health and CMV-seronegative. Each CDR3 is given with its conserved first and last residue. The order of the fields is V gene, D gene, J gene, clone size, CDR3 protein. The D gene is left open where the match is weak. Clone size is shown for a subset of rows, as once, few, many or a class of expanded clone.

TRBV2	-	TRBJ2-2	-	CASRSRTDTGELFF
TRBV2	TRBD1	TRBJ1-6	-	CASSSDRDNSPLHF
TRBV23-1	-	TRBJ1-5	once	CASSQCGNQPQHF
TRBV4-1	-	TRBJ1-6	-	CASSRRGADNSPLHF
TRBV6-4	TRBD1	TRBJ2-2	-	CASRTGTDTGELFF
TRBV7-3	-	TRBJ1-1	few	CASSRGMNTEAFF
TRBV4-1	TRBD1	TRBJ2-4	-	CASSLQGLAKNIQYF
TRBV2	-	TRBJ2-3	few	CASSLGTVDTDTQYF
TRBV7-2	TRBD1	TRBJ1-1	-	CASSLAQGGTEAFF
TRBV6-5	TRBD1	TRBJ1-4	few	CASSYSGRGRNEKLFF
TRBV7-9	TRBD1	TRBJ1-1	-	CSSSLEWDRKGGEAFF
TRBV5-4	-	TRBJ1-4	-	CASSFYGSREKLFF
TRBV19	TRBD2	TRBJ2-5	-	CASRGGETQYF
TRBV7-9	-	TRBJ2-5	-	CASSFSALPQETQYF
TRBV6-5	TRBD1	TRBJ1-2	-	CASSYSPTGRDYGYTF
TRBV7-8	TRBD2	TRBJ2-5	-	CASTLSGGWGETQYF
TRBV5-8	-	TRBJ2-7	once	CASSWASDEQYF
TRBV9	TRBD2	TRBJ2-5	-	CASSVGPKGLTSQETQYF
TRBV28	-	TRBJ1-1	-	CASSLGRRNTEAFF
TRBV4-1	TRBD2	TRBJ2-3	-	CASSRNGLAGTDTQYF
TRBV6-5	-	TRBJ2-5	-	CASSYNGRQETQYF
TRBV14	-	TRBJ2-2	-	CASKYGGTGELFF
TRBV7-9	-	TRBJ2-1	-	CSSSLDVGVGSSYNEQFF
TRBV5-6	TRBD2	TRBJ2-1	-	CASSLSRSGGEYNEQFF
TRBV30	-	TRBJ2-5	-	CAWTLAQWETQYF
TRBV18	-	TRBJ2-5	once	CASQDSHQETQYF
TRBV10-3	-	TRBJ2-3	once	CAISEEHRTGSNTDTQYF
TRBV30	TRBD2	TRBJ2-5	-	CAWVTSGLETQYF
TRBV6-5	TRBD1	TRBJ1-3	-	CASSTKTGGGNTIYF
TRBV2	TRBD2	TRBJ2-7	-	CASSQEGWTSGGAEQYF
TRBV7-2	-	TRBJ1-2	-	CASSLLVEGYTF
TRBV28	-	TRBJ2-5	-	CASSQTGQNQETQYF
TRBV6-6	TRBD1	TRBJ1-1	-	CASHGQGVGTEAFF
TRBV6-4	TRBD2	TRBJ2-5	-	CASSRLAGDQETQYF
TRBV6-1	TRBD2	TRBJ2-7	-	CASSEGNGGFPYEQYF
TRBV19	-	TRBJ2-3	once	CASRAGAFTDTQYF
TRBV6-6	TRBD1	TRBJ2-5	-	CASRWDSQETQYF
TRBV5-4	TRBD1	TRBJ2-7	-	CASSRGQASSYEQYF
TRBV5-4	TRBD1	TRBJ2-1	-	CASSNMTGVNEQFF
TRBV19	-	TRBJ1-1	-	CASSTIYANTEAFF
TRBV10-3	-	TRBJ2-7	-	CAISGVYEQYF
TRBV11-3	-	TRBJ1-1	-	CASSLGRGTEAFF
TRBV19	-	TRBJ1-2	-	CASSSRTLSGPNYGYTF
TRBV19	-	TRBJ1-1	few	CASSRVATEAFF
TRBV5-4	-	TRBJ2-7	-	CASSLDTDYEQYF
TRBV6-5	-	TRBJ2-3	-	CASSFSQNILDTQYF
TRBV2	TRBD1	TRBJ1-2	-	CASRGDRGNGYTF
TRBV5-4	TRBD2	TRBJ2-1	-	CASSLLGGGNEQFF
TRBV7-6	TRBD2	TRBJ2-2	-	CASSPGASGGKYTGELFF
TRBV7-9	TRBD2	TRBJ2-1	-	CASSPAGVSYNEQFF
TRBV6-1	TRBD1	TRBJ2-7	-	CASSEEEGAPLYEQYF
TRBV6-1	TRBD1	TRBJ1-2	-	CASSKSQGQVYGYTF
TRBV7-2	-	TRBJ1-2	-	CASTSSPGYGYTF
TRBV13	-	TRBJ1-6	-	CASSFHPGENSPLHF
TRBV4-1	-	TRBJ2-7	-	CASSPRAGYEQYF
TRBV19	TRBD1	TRBJ1-1	-	CASRATGQGNTEAFF